These T cell receptor beta chains were read from a single sample in a study of blood T cell repertoires in COVID-19. Method: immunoSEQ multiplex PCR; TCRdb's copy keeps in-frame clones and lacks some. The sample gives 100,000 to 150,000 clones, roughly 90% of which show up once; around 18% is in the top ten. Material for sequencing was peripheral blood. The source of these receptors is a man aged 45-65 years with active or convalescent COVID-19. CDR3s include the opening cysteine and the closing phenylalanine or tryptophan. D genes are given only for firm matches. Only part of the rows carry a size: once, few, many, or a class if the clone is expanded.

clone size: .; J gene: TRBJ1-1; D gene: .; V gene: TRBV7-9; CDR3 protein: CASSLVDTATEAFF; CDR3 DNA: TGTGCCAGCAGCTTAGTAGACACGGCGACTGAAGCTTTCTTT
clone size: once; J gene: TRBJ1-1; D gene: TRBD1; V gene: TRBV29-1; CDR3 protein: CSVGNRGNTEAFF; CDR3 DNA: TGCAGCGTTGGGAACAGGGGGAACACTGAAGCTTTCTTT
clone size: .; J gene: TRBJ2-2; D gene: .; V gene: TRBV18; CDR3 protein: CASSPNPGQLTGELFF; CDR3 DNA: TGTGCCAGCTCACCAAATCCGGGACAACTTACCGGGGAGCTGTTTTTT
clone size: .; J gene: TRBJ2-2; D gene: .; V gene: TRBV19; CDR3 protein: CASSPSLGNTGELFF; CDR3 DNA: TGTGCCAGTAGTCCAAGCCTAGGCAACACCGGGGAGCTGTTTTTT
clone size: .; J gene: TRBJ2-5; D gene: TRBD1; V gene: TRBV27; CDR3 protein: CASSRDRVETQYF; CDR3 DNA: TGTGCCAGCAGCAGGGACAGGGTTGAGACCCAGTACTTC
clone size: .; J gene: TRBJ2-7; D gene: TRBD2; V gene: TRBV5-1; CDR3 protein: CASSPGEASGGYEQYF; CDR3 DNA: TGCGCCAGCAGCCCGGGGGAGGCTAGCGGGGGCTACGAGCAGTACTTC
clone size: .; J gene: TRBJ2-1; D gene: TRBD1; V gene: TRBV9; CDR3 protein: CASSILGQGANNEQFF; CDR3 DNA: TGTGCCAGCAGCATACTAGGACAGGGGGCGAACAATGAGCAGTTCTTC
clone size: .; J gene: TRBJ1-5; D gene: .; V gene: TRBV3-1/TRBV3-2; CDR3 protein: CASSQTSNQPQHF; CDR3 DNA: TGTGCCAGCAGCCAGACATCCAATCAGCCCCAGCATTTT
clone size: few; J gene: TRBJ1-3; D gene: .; V gene: TRBV29-1; CDR3 protein: CSVEDGEESGNTIYF; CDR3 DNA: TGCAGCGTTGAAGATGGGGAGGAGTCTGGAAACACCATATATTTT
clone size: .; J gene: TRBJ2-3; D gene: TRBD1; V gene: TRBV24-1; CDR3 protein: CATSALPGQGWSTDTQYF; CDR3 DNA: TGTGCCACCAGCGCCTTACCGGGACAGGGTTGGAGCACAGATACGCAGTATTTT
clone size: .; J gene: TRBJ1-1; D gene: .; V gene: TRBV19; CDR3 protein: CASSTTRDTEAFF; CDR3 DNA: TGTGCCAGTAGTACGACACGCGACACTGAAGCTTTCTTT
clone size: .; J gene: TRBJ2-5; D gene: TRBD2; V gene: TRBV5-1; CDR3 protein: CASSLAGGVETQYF; CDR3 DNA: TGCGCCAGCAGCTTGGCCGGGGGGGTGGAGACCCAGTACTTC
clone size: .; J gene: TRBJ2-7; D gene: .; V gene: TRBV9; CDR3 protein: CASSGYIGNTYEQYF; CDR3 DNA: TGTGCCAGCAGCGGCTACATCGGGAATACTTACGAGCAGTACTTC
clone size: .; J gene: TRBJ2-5; D gene: .; V gene: TRBV10-2; CDR3 protein: CASSGLAEDGETQYF; CDR3 DNA: TGCGCCAGCAGTGGCTTAGCCGAAGACGGGGAGACCCAGTACTTC
clone size: .; J gene: TRBJ2-2; D gene: .; V gene: TRBV24-1; CDR3 protein: CATSDRRLTDRNGELFF; CDR3 DNA: TGTGCCACCAGTGATAGACGGCTGACAGACAGAAACGGGGAGCTGTTTTTT
clone size: once; J gene: TRBJ2-3; D gene: .; V gene: TRBV6-5; CDR3 protein: CASSWAMVTSTDTQYF; CDR3 DNA: TGTGCCAGCAGTTGGGCCATGGTAACTAGCACAGATACGCAGTATTTT
clone size: .; J gene: TRBJ2-7; D gene: .; V gene: TRBV7-2; CDR3 protein: CASSSPRDSFEQYF; CDR3 DNA: TGTGCCAGCAGCTCACCTAGAGACAGTTTCGAGCAGTACTTC
clone size: once; J gene: TRBJ2-5; D gene: TRBD1; V gene: TRBV7-2; CDR3 protein: CASSLSTGQGQETQYF; CDR3 DNA: TGTGCCAGCAGCTTATCTACGGGACAGGGCCAAGAGACCCAGTACTTC
clone size: once; J gene: TRBJ2-5; D gene: TRBD1; V gene: TRBV28; CDR3 protein: CASSTDRNKETQYF; CDR3 DNA: TGTGCCAGCAGTACGGACAGGAACAAAGAGACCCAGTACTTC
clone size: .; J gene: TRBJ2-7; D gene: .; V gene: TRBV6-5; CDR3 protein: CATQGAFYEQYF; CDR3 DNA: TGTGCCACACAAGGAGCCTTCTACGAGCAGTACTTC
clone size: .; J gene: TRBJ2-1; D gene: .; V gene: TRBV29-1; CDR3 protein: CSVERGGGNEQFF; CDR3 DNA: TGCAGCGTTGAAAGGGGAGGTGGGAATGAGCAGTTCTTC
clone size: .; J gene: TRBJ1-6; D gene: TRBD1; V gene: TRBV5-1; CDR3 protein: CASSLERQGAWGSPLHF; CDR3 DNA: TGCGCCAGCAGCTTGGAAAGACAGGGGGCTTGGGGGTCACCCCTCCACTTT
clone size: .; J gene: TRBJ2-1; D gene: .; V gene: TRBV19; CDR3 protein: CASSTDTESYNEQFF; CDR3 DNA: TGTGCCAGTAGTACCGACACGGAATCCTACAATGAGCAGTTCTTC
clone size: .; J gene: TRBJ1-5; D gene: .; V gene: TRBV7-2; CDR3 protein: CASSLVTGRVQPQHF; CDR3 DNA: TGTGCCAGCAGCTTAGTAACAGGGCGGGTACAGCCCCAGCATTTT
clone size: .; J gene: TRBJ2-3; D gene: TRBD2; V gene: TRBV5-6; CDR3 protein: CASSLGTRYTDTQYF; CDR3 DNA: TGTGCCAGCAGCTTGGGGACTAGGTATACAGATACGCAGTATTTT
clone size: .; J gene: TRBJ2-2; D gene: TRBD2; V gene: TRBV6-5; CDR3 protein: CASSRGGTGELFF; CDR3 DNA: TGTGCCAGCAGTCGCGGGGGGACCGGGGAGCTGTTTTTT
clone size: .; J gene: TRBJ2-3; D gene: .; V gene: TRBV7-8; CDR3 protein: CASSAAEVSTDTQYF; CDR3 DNA: TGTGCCAGCAGCGCGGCGGAGGTTAGCACAGATACGCAGTATTTT
clone size: .; J gene: TRBJ1-5; D gene: TRBD1; V gene: TRBV12-5; CDR3 protein: CASGLPRGQGRSNQPQHF; CDR3 DNA: TGTGCTAGTGGTTTGCCACGGGGACAGGGAAGAAGCAATCAGCCCCAGCATTTT
clone size: .; J gene: TRBJ1-5; D gene: TRBD1; V gene: TRBV2; CDR3 protein: CASSVGQGRPQHF; CDR3 DNA: TGTGCCAGCAGTGTAGGACAGGGGCGGCCCCAGCATTTT
clone size: .; J gene: TRBJ2-7; D gene: .; V gene: TRBV4-1; CDR3 protein: CASSARDIAYEQYF; CDR3 DNA: TGCGCCAGCAGCGCCCGGGACATCGCCTACGAGCAGTACTTC
clone size: .; J gene: TRBJ2-7; D gene: TRBD1; V gene: TRBV13; CDR3 protein: CASSLGAGGFYEQYF; CDR3 DNA: TGTGCCAGCAGCCTCGGGGCAGGGGGTTTCTACGAGCAGTACTTC
clone size: .; J gene: TRBJ2-5; D gene: TRBD1; V gene: TRBV11-2; CDR3 protein: CASSRQGAMGETQYF; CDR3 DNA: TGTGCCAGCAGCCGACAGGGGGCCATGGGAGAGACCCAGTACTTC
clone size: .; J gene: TRBJ2-7; D gene: TRBD1; V gene: TRBV6-5; CDR3 protein: CASIRTGVGEQYF; CDR3 DNA: TGTGCCAGCATAAGGACAGGGGTTGGCGAGCAGTACTTC
clone size: .; J gene: TRBJ2-3; D gene: TRBD2; V gene: TRBV14; CDR3 protein: CASSRRLAGDSTDTQYF; CDR3 DNA: TGTGCCAGCAGCCGCCGACTAGCGGGGGATAGCACAGATACGCAGTATTTT
clone size: .; J gene: TRBJ1-4; D gene: .; V gene: TRBV21-1; CDR3 protein: CASSSRGGFNEKLFF; CDR3 DNA: TGTGCCAGCAGCTCCCGGGGAGGTTTTAATGAAAAACTGTTTTTT
clone size: .; J gene: TRBJ2-1; D gene: .; V gene: TRBV2; CDR3 protein: CASSPLTMSNEQFF; CDR3 DNA: TGTGCCAGCAGTCCTCTGACTATGAGCAATGAGCAGTTCTTC
clone size: .; J gene: TRBJ2-3; D gene: TRBD1; V gene: TRBV5-1; CDR3 protein: CASSLQGQSTDTQYF; CDR3 DNA: TGCGCCAGCAGCTTGCAGGGACAGAGCACAGATACGCAGTATTTT
clone size: few; J gene: TRBJ2-3; D gene: TRBD2; V gene: TRBV2; CDR3 protein: CASSGAGGGTQYF; CDR3 DNA: TGTGCCAGCAGTGGAGCGGGGGGAGGTACGCAGTATTTT
clone size: .; J gene: TRBJ2-5; D gene: .; V gene: TRBV6-5; CDR3 protein: CASSYSFFVETQYF; CDR3 DNA: TGTGCCAGCAGCTACTCCTTTTTCGTGGAGACCCAGTACTTC
clone size: .; J gene: TRBJ1-2; D gene: TRBD1; V gene: TRBV29-1; CDR3 protein: CSVKQGAGGYTF; CDR3 DNA: TGCAGCGTCAAGCAGGGGGCAGGTGGCTACACCTTC
clone size: .; J gene: TRBJ1-4; D gene: .; V gene: TRBV10-1; CDR3 protein: CASSDYGVQNNEKLFF; CDR3 DNA: TGCGCCAGCAGTGATTATGGTGTACAGAATAATGAAAAACTGTTTTTT
clone size: .; J gene: TRBJ2-3; D gene: .; V gene: TRBV5-4; CDR3 protein: CASRSVSADTQYF; CDR3 DNA: TGTGCCAGCAGGTCTGTCTCCGCAGATACGCAGTATTTT
clone size: .; J gene: TRBJ1-6; D gene: TRBD1; V gene: TRBV9; CDR3 protein: CASSGTGQLNSPLHF; CDR3 DNA: TGTGCCAGCAGCGGAACGGGACAGTTGAATTCACCCCTCCACTTT
clone size: .; J gene: TRBJ1-5; D gene: .; V gene: TRBV28; CDR3 protein: CASSLSWKSGSNQPQHF; CDR3 DNA: TGTGCCAGCAGTTTATCATGGAAGTCAGGGAGCAATCAGCCCCAGCATTTT
clone size: .; J gene: TRBJ2-7; D gene: .; V gene: TRBV3-1/TRBV3-2; CDR3 protein: CASRILTMGGEYYEQYF; CDR3 DNA: TGTGCCAGCCGGATTCTTACTATGGGTGGGGAGTACTACGAGCAGTACTTC
clone size: .; J gene: TRBJ1-3; D gene: .; V gene: TRBV27; CDR3 protein: CASSPLSGNTIYF; CDR3 DNA: TGTGCCAGCAGTCCCCTGTCCGGAAACACCATATATTTT
clone size: few; J gene: TRBJ2-5; D gene: .; V gene: TRBV5-4; CDR3 protein: CASSLGQGPRGETQYF; CDR3 DNA: TGTGCCAGCAGCTTAGGACAGGGCCCGCGGGGGGAGACCCAGTACTTC
clone size: .; J gene: TRBJ2-5; D gene: TRBD1; V gene: TRBV7-2; CDR3 protein: CASSSPRDRNRGTQYF; CDR3 DNA: TGTGCCAGCAGCTCCCCCCGGGACAGAAACCGGGGGACCCAGTACTTC
clone size: .; J gene: TRBJ2-5; D gene: TRBD1; V gene: TRBV29-1; CDR3 protein: CSVEQPGQQQETQYF; CDR3 DNA: TGCAGCGTTGAACAACCGGGACAGCAACAAGAGACCCAGTACTTC
clone size: .; J gene: TRBJ2-1; D gene: TRBD2; V gene: TRBV7-8; CDR3 protein: CASSPIIPLAGGISSYNEQFF; CDR3 DNA: TGTGCCAGCAGCCCCATAATTCCACTAGCGGGAGGGATTAGCTCCTACAATGAGCAGTTCTTC
clone size: .; J gene: TRBJ1-1; D gene: .; V gene: TRBV5-1; CDR3 protein: CASSLVLQDEAFF; CDR3 DNA: TGCGCCAGCAGCTTGGTATTACAGGATGAAGCTTTCTTT
clone size: .; J gene: TRBJ1-1; D gene: TRBD1; V gene: TRBV28; CDR3 protein: CASGTGINTEAFF; CDR3 DNA: TGTGCCAGCGGGACAGGGATAAACACTGAAGCTTTCTTT
clone size: .; J gene: TRBJ1-3; D gene: .; V gene: TRBV30; CDR3 protein: CAWSRVTNTIYF; CDR3 DNA: TGTGCCTGGAGCAGGGTAACAAACACCATATATTTT
clone size: .; J gene: TRBJ2-1; D gene: .; V gene: TRBV19; CDR3 protein: CASSISPSPYNEQFF; CDR3 DNA: TGTGCCAGTAGTATTTCCCCTAGCCCTTACAATGAGCAGTTCTTC
clone size: .; J gene: TRBJ1-1; D gene: .; V gene: TRBV28; CDR3 protein: CASSLQQGGTEAFF; CDR3 DNA: TGTGCCAGCAGTTTACAACAGGGTGGAACTGAAGCTTTCTTT
clone size: .; J gene: TRBJ1-5; D gene: .; V gene: TRBV30; CDR3 protein: CAWSVGASQPQHF; CDR3 DNA: TGTGCCTGGAGTGTAGGGGCGAGTCAGCCCCAGCATTTT
clone size: .; J gene: TRBJ1-6; D gene: .; V gene: TRBV4-1; CDR3 protein: CASSQDLGSPLHF; CDR3 DNA: TGCGCCAGCAGCCAAGATCTAGGTTCACCCCTCCACTTT
clone size: .; J gene: TRBJ2-6; D gene: .; V gene: TRBV24-1; CDR3 protein: CATSDRTAGANVLTF; CDR3 DNA: TGTGCCACCAGTGATCGGACAGCTGGGGCCAACGTCCTGACTTTC
clone size: .; J gene: TRBJ2-1; D gene: TRBD2; V gene: TRBV28; CDR3 protein: CASSLGLAGDNEQFF; CDR3 DNA: TGTGCCAGCAGTTTGGGACTAGCGGGGGACAATGAGCAGTTCTTC
clone size: few; J gene: TRBJ2-2; D gene: TRBD1; V gene: TRBV7-2; CDR3 protein: CASSLHPGTGNTGELFF; CDR3 DNA: TGTGCCAGCAGCCTACATCCCGGGACAGGGAACACCGGGGAGCTGTTTTTT